These T cell receptor beta chains were read from a single sample in a study of response to subunit inactivated influenza vaccine. TCRdb processed the RT-PCR reads anew with MiXCR; each CDR3 protein has one entry. The sample yields about 540,000 distinct CDR3 sequences, around 21% seen once. The sample was also linked to a second study, of T cells expressing NK-cell markers.

Sequenced material: CD4+ T cells sorted from PBMCs, taken approximately 12 days after vaccination. The receptors stem from a man between 50 and 59 years old who received an inactivated influenza vaccine. The CDR3 runs from the conserved cysteine through the conserved F or W. A D gene is named only where the DNA matches it firmly. The size entry is marked missing in some rows and otherwise reads once, few, many or a size class.

DNA | CDR3 | J | D | V | size
TGCAGTGCTAGAGAGTTCTCTAGCGGGGGGACCAATGAGCAGTTCTTC | CSAREFSSGGTNEQFF | TRBJ2-1 | TRBD2 | TRBV20-1 | .
TGTGCCAGCAGCCGCGAGGTCCAAGAGACCCAGTACTTC | CASSREVQETQYF | TRBJ2-5 | . | TRBV7-3 | once
TGTGCCAGCAGCTCTACGGGACAGGGGGTCTACGAGCAGTACTTC | CASSSTGQGVYEQYF | TRBJ2-7 | TRBD1 | TRBV7-2 | .
TGCAGTGCTAGATCTTACAGGGAGATCTCCGGGGAGCTGTTTTTT | CSARSYREISGELFF | TRBJ2-2 | . | TRBV20-1 | .
TGCAGTGCTAGGCCCGGGGCAAGATTAGAGCAGTACTTC | CSARPGARLEQYF | TRBJ2-7 | . | TRBV20-1 | few
TGTGCCAGCAGTCCCCCGGACAAGAACTATGGCTACACCTTC | CASSPPDKNYGYTF | TRBJ1-2 | . | TRBV28 | .
TGCGCCAGCAGCCTGTCAAGATTACTAAAGGCAGATACGCAGTATTTT | CASSLSRLLKADTQYF | TRBJ2-3 | . | TRBV5-1 | .
TGCAGTGCTAGAGATTCGGGGCTCGGAGATACGCAGTATTTT | CSARDSGLGDTQYF | TRBJ2-3 | . | TRBV20-1 | once
TGCGCCAGCAGCTTGGAGTCGTCGAACACCGGGGAGCTGTTTTTT | CASSLESSNTGELFF | TRBJ2-2 | . | TRBV5-1 | few
TGCGCCAGCAGCCCCATAGTTTCTAGCACAGATACGCAGTATTTT | CASSPIVSSTDTQYF | TRBJ2-3 | . | TRBV4-1 | .
TGTGCCAGCAGTTTATCGGCACCCCCGAGGGAGCAGTACTTC | CASSLSAPPREQYF | TRBJ2-7 | . | TRBV12-3/TRBV12-4 | .
TGCGCCAGCAGCTTCCCAGTCACCGGGGAGCTGTTTTTT | CASSFPVTGELFF | TRBJ2-2 | . | TRBV5-1 | few
TGTGCCAGCAGCAGACAGGGGGTTCGTGGCTACACCTTC | CASSRQGVRGYTF | TRBJ1-2 | TRBD1 | TRBV5-5 | few
TGCGCCAGCAGCTTCACCGGGACAGGGGGCTCCTATAATTCACCCCTCCACTTT | CASSFTGTGGSYNSPLHF | TRBJ1-6 | TRBD1 | TRBV5-1 | .
TGTGCCAGCAGCTTAAATTCGGGGACAGGGAAATCTGAAGCTTTCTTT | CASSLNSGTGKSEAFF | TRBJ1-1 | TRBD1 | TRBV7-3 | .
TGCAGTGCTAGAGACGCCCGGGACAGGGGAGGAGAGACCCAGTACTTC | CSARDARDRGGETQYF | TRBJ2-5 | TRBD1 | TRBV20-1 | .
TGTGCCTGGAGCGCTACACAGGGAAATGAAAAACTGTTTTTT | CAWSATQGNEKLFF | TRBJ1-4 | . | TRBV30 | few
TGTGCCAGCAGCTTACCGGGACTAGCATATGAGCAGTTCTTC | CASSLPGLAYEQFF | TRBJ2-1 | TRBD2 | TRBV7-2 | few
TGCAGTGCTAGAAGCAGGGCTAGCGGGGGGGATACGCAGTATTTT | CSARSRASGGDTQYF | TRBJ2-3 | TRBD2 | TRBV20-1 | .
TGCAGCGGGGAGGATCGGGGAGGGAACACTGAAGCTTTCTTT | CSGEDRGGNTEAFF | TRBJ1-1 | . | TRBV29-1 | few
TGCAGTGCTAGAGTGGGGGGACGCCCGAACACCGGGGAGCTGTTTTTT | CSARVGGRPNTGELFF | TRBJ2-2 | . | TRBV20-1 | .
TGCGCCAGCAGGACGGGACAGGACAATGAGCAGTTCTTC | CASRTGQDNEQFF | TRBJ2-1 | TRBD1 | TRBV5-1 | few
TGTGCCACCAGTCAGGGGGGAGGGAACACTGAAGCTTTCTTT | CATSQGGGNTEAFF | TRBJ1-1 | TRBD1 | TRBV15 | few
TGCGCCAGCACCTCCGGGGGAGAGAACACCGGGGAGCTGTTTTTT | CASTSGGENTGELFF | TRBJ2-2 | . | TRBV5-1 | few
TGTGCCAGCAGCAAGGACAGGAAGAATGGCTACACCTTC | CASSKDRKNGYTF | TRBJ1-2 | TRBD1 | TRBV3-1 | .